Shown below are 18 T cell receptor beta chains from a single sample sequenced in a study of radiation and T cells in renal cell carcinoma. Time point reported: blood 4 weeks post-SBRT, at nephrectomy. Treatment meaning: 15 Gy SBRT to primary tumor, nephrectomy 4 weeks later. TCRdb's table, derived via immunoSEQ multiplex PCR, lists solely in-frame clones and lacks some. The sample contains 130,000 to 150,000 clones, 65% to 90% of which appear only once. The input for sequencing was blood, taken from a patient whose treatment included radiotherapy and nephrectomy. The source of these receptors is a woman aged 50 to 65 with renal cell carcinoma.

The chain carries TRBV7-9 and TRBJ2-1; TRBD1 matches at 11 bases. The CDR3 spans 17 residues. The germline gives CDR1 SEHNR, CDR2 FQNEAQ (reference sequence). With V trimmed by 2 bases and J by 9 bases, 12 bases remained unmatched. CDR3 residues: CASSLSSGTGGRGEQFF. CDR3 in DNA: TGTGCCAGCAGCTTAAGTTCCGGGACAGGGGGTAGGGGTGAGCAGTTCTTC.

The chain is built from TRBV11-2 and TRBJ1-1; D perhaps matches TRBD1 (6 bases). This CDR3 has 14 amino acids. V lost 4 bases, J lost 1 base, and 10 bases lay in between. The V gene's germline CDR1 is SGHAT and CDR2 FQNNGV. CDR3 in amino acids: CASSSHRENTEAFF. The CDR3 coding sequence is TGTGCCAGCAGCTCCCACAGGGAGAACACTGAAGCTTTCTTT.

This chain uses TRBV9 with TRBJ1-3; D is ambiguous. CDR1 and CDR2 (germline): SGDLS, YYNGEE. This CDR3 has 15 amino acids. V lost 8 bases to trimming and J lost 4 bases, with 19 bases between them. The DNA for the CDR3 is TGTGCCAGTCAACGGACGCCAAACAAGGGAAACACCATATATTTT. This gives the protein CASQRTPNKGNTIYF.

The chain combines TRBV4-3 with TRBJ1-4; D remains ambiguous. The CDR3 length is 17 residues. Germline V gene lookup returns CDR1 LGHNA and CDR2 YSLEER. Deletions cut 4 bases from V and 0 bases from J, with 15 bases between. The CDR3 DNA reads TGCGCCAGCAGCCTCAGGACGGATAGTGCAACTAATGAAAAACTGTTTTTT. This codes for CASSLRTDSATNEKLFF.

This chain links TRBV6-8 with TRBJ2-7; D gene ambiguous. CDR3 length: 15 residues. The germline V gene encodes CDR1 MNHGY and CDR2 SAAAGT. V was cut by 5 bases and J by 4 bases, with 18 bases left in between. CDR3 DNA sequence: TGTGCCAGCAGTAACAGACCTCCGGAAGGTTACGAGCAGTACTTC. Its protein is CASSNRPPEGYEQYF.

The rearrangement joins TRBV5-1 to TRBJ2-6; D is possibly TRBD1 (5 bases). This CDR3 is 15 amino acids long. Germline CDR1 is SGHRS and CDR2 is YFSETQ. Trimming pared 4 bases from V and 4 bases from J, leaving 12 bases between. The DNA for the CDR3 is TGCGCCAGCAGCAGTACAGGTACCGGGGCCAACGTCCTGACTTTC. As protein: CASSSTGTGANVLTF.

The V gene is TRBV5-1, the J gene TRBJ2-7, with 12 bases fitting TRBD2. V gave up 0 bases and J gave up 6 bases; unmatched junction bases: 4. The CDR3 is made up of 15 amino acids. CDR1 and CDR2 from the germline V gene are SGHRS and YFSETQ. CDR3 bases: TGCGCCAGCAGCTTGGCCTCTAGCGGGAGGGCCGAGCAGTACTTC. This sequence encodes CASSLASSGRAEQYF.

The chain uses TRBV19 and TRBJ2-3, with D unresolved. From germline, CDR1 is LNHDA and CDR2 SQIVND (reference sequence). Trimming pared 3 bases from V and 4 bases from J, leaving 14 bases between. The length of the CDR3 is 15 residues. The CDR3 sequence is CASSMRRDRADTQYF. The DNA of the CDR3 is TGTGCCAGTAGTATGCGCCGTGATAGAGCAGATACGCAGTATTTT.

The V and J genes are TRBV5-1 and TRBJ2-1; the D is unclear. The ends were cut back, 0 bases at V and 3 bases at J, with 13 bases in the middle. Per the germline V gene, CDR1 is SGHRS and CDR2 is YFSETQ. This CDR3 is 16 amino acids long. Here the CDR3 DNA reads TGCGCCAGCAGCTTGGTGTTAGACGGCGTCTACAATGAGCAGTTCTTC. Its translation is CASSLVLDGVYNEQFF.

The genes are TRBV14 and TRBJ1-4; tentatively, D is TRBD1 (6 bases). Germline values: CDR1 SGHDN, CDR2 FVKESK. The CDR3 is 15 residues long. Trimming took off 0 bases at V and 5 bases at J, with 10 bases between the two ends. This chain's CDR3 is CASSQDRDNNEKLFF. The CDR3 DNA reads TGTGCCAGCAGCCAAGACCGGGACAACAATGAAAAACTGTTTTTT.

The gene calls are TRBV27 and TRBJ1-1, with D perhaps matching TRBD1 (5 bases). V dropped 4 bases and J dropped 5 bases, with 11 bases sitting between them. The germline V gene encodes CDR1 MNHEY and CDR2 SMNVEV (reference sequence). The length of the CDR3 is 13 residues. CDR3 in DNA: TGTGCCAGCAGTTCCCGGGGGTTTACTGAAGCTTTCTTT. Translating gives CASSSRGFTEAFF.

This chain's CDR3 is CAWSLRGNNSPLHF. The CDR3 DNA reads as TGTGCCTGGAGTCTGAGGGGGAATAATTCACCCCTCCACTTT. This rearrangement joins TRBV30 to TRBJ1-6, with D perhaps matching TRBD1 (6 bases). The CDR3 consists of 14 residues. The V end lost 2 bases, the J end lost 5 bases, and 10 bases lay between the germline ends. Germline V gene lookup returns CDR1 GTSNPN and CDR2 SVGIG (reference sequence).

V usage is TRBV5-1 and J usage is TRBJ2-7; 10 bases map to TRBD2. The CDR3 extends over 15 amino acids. J was trimmed by 5 bases and V by 3 bases; bases with no gene match: 8. Germline assignment: CDR1 SGHRS and CDR2 YFSETQ. The CDR3 sequence is CASSSQREGRDEQYF. In DNA, the CDR3 is TGCGCCAGCAGCTCCCAGCGGGAGGGCCGAGACGAGCAGTACTTC. The variable domain in full, completed from reference TRBV5-1 and TRBJ2-7, reads KAGVTQTPRYLIKTRGQQVTLSCSPISGHRSVSWYQQTPGQGLQFLFEYFSETQRNKGNFPGRFSGRQFSNSRSEMNVSTLELGDSALYLCASSSQREGRDEQYFGPGTRLTVT.

The chain combines TRBV2 with TRBJ1-1; no clear D gene. V lost 5 bases to trimming and J lost 0 bases, with 10 bases between them. The CDR3 is 14 amino acids. The germline CDR1 and CDR2 sequences are SNHLY and FYNNEI. Written as DNA, the CDR3 is TGTGCCAGCAGTATAAGTCTCATGAACACTGAAGCTTTCTTT. This sequence encodes CASSISLMNTEAFF.

The chain uses TRBV15 and TRBJ2-3, with 8 nucleotides matching TRBD2. There are 17 residues in the CDR3. Trimming cost V 3 bases and J 2 bases; bases outside gene matches: 10. Germline CDR1 reads LNHNV; CDR2 reads YYDKDF (reference sequence). The CDR3 region has the DNA TGTGCCACCAGCAGGGGGGGAGCGGGAGTCGTCACAGATACGCAGTATTTT. Residues: CATSRGGAGVVTDTQYF.

The chain recombines TRBV7-8 with TRBJ2-3, with D perhaps matching TRBD1 (7 bases). The CDR3 runs 16 residues. Between the trimmed V and J ends, which lost 5 bases and 5 bases, there was a span of 20 bases. Germline assignment: CDR1 SGHVS and CDR2 FQNEAQ. In nucleotides, the CDR3 is TGTGCCAGCAGCACAAGGGCGGGGACAGCGGGAGATACGCAGTATTTT. Translated, it gives CASSTRAGTAGDTQYF.

The V gene is TRBV6-5, the J gene TRBJ1-2; D is perhaps TRBD1 (5 bases). CDR1 is MNHEY, CDR2 SVGAGI, per germline. This CDR3 is 15 amino acids long. V was trimmed by 2 bases and J by 1 base, leaving 11 bases between them. The CDR3 nucleotides read TGTGCCAGCAGTTACGATCGGGGCGGTAACTATGGCTACACCTTC. This gives the protein CASSYDRGGNYGYTF.

The chain couples TRBV9 to TRBJ2-1; D possibly corresponds to TRBD2 (7 bases). Germline V gene sequence: CDR1 SGDLS, CDR2 YYNGEE. The CDR3 covers 13 residues. The V gene lost 3 bases and the J gene lost 9 bases, with 13 bases spanning the gap. This CDR3 is CASSGGGAVEQFF. The CDR3 nucleotides read TGTGCCAGCAGCGGAGGGGGGGCCGTTGAGCAGTTCTTC.